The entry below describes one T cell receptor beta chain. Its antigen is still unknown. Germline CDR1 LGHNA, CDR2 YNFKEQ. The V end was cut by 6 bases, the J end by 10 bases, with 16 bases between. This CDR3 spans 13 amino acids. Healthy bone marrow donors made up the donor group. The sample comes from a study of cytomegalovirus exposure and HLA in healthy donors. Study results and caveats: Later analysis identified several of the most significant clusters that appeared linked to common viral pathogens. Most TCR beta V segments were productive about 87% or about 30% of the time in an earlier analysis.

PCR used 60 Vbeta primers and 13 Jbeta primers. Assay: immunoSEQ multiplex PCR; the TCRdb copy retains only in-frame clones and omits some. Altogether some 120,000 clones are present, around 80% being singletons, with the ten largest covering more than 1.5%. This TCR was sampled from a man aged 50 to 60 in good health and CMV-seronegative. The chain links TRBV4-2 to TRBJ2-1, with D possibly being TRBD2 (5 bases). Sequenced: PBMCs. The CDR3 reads CASRNSPGKEQFF. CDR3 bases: TGTGCCAGCAGAAACTCTCCGGGAAAAGAGCAGTTCTTC.